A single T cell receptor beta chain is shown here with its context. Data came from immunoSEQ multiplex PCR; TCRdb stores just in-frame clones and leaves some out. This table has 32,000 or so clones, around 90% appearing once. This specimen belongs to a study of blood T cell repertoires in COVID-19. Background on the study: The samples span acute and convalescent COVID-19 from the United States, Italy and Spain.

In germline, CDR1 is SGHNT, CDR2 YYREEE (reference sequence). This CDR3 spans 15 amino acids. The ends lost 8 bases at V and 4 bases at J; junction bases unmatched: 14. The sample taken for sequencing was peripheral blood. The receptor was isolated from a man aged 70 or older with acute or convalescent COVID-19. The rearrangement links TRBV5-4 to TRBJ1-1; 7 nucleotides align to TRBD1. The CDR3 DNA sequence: TGTGCCAGTGCCCCTCCGAGGAACAGGGGCACTGAAGCTTTCTTT. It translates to CASAPPRNRGTEAFF. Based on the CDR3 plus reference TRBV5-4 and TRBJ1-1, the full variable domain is ETGVTQSPTHLIKTRGQQVTLRCSSQSGHNTVSWYQQALGQGPQFIFQYYREEENGRGNFPPRFSGLQFPNYSSELNVNALELDDSALYLCASAPPRNRGTEAFFGQGTRLTVV.